These T cell receptor beta chains were read from a single sample in a study of T cells in Graves' hyperthyroidism and ophthalmopathy. TCRdb fed the multiplex PCR reads into MiXCR, producing one record per CDR3 protein. The sample has about 570,000 distinct CDR3 sequences; approximately 44% are singletons. Sequencing used peripheral blood or thyroid tissue (not recorded which). Source of these receptors: an adult woman with Graves' disease, either hyperthyroidism or ophthalmopathy (not recorded which). CDR3s include the opening cysteine and the closing phenylalanine or tryptophan. D genes are given only for firm matches. Rows give clone size only sometimes, using once, few, many, or a class for an expanded clone.

cdr3_nt cdr3_aa d_call j_call clone_size v_call
TGTGCCAGCAGTGAACAACCCGCAACTAATGAAAAACTGTTTTTT CASSEQPATNEKLFF NA TRBJ1-4 NA TRBV6-5
TGTGCCAGCAGTACCACGCCCGGACTAGCGGGAGAGTTTCCCTACGAGCAGTACTTC CASSTTPGLAGEFPYEQYF TRBD2 TRBJ2-7 NA TRBV11-2
TGTGCCAGCAGCCCCCGCAGAGGTAGAGGCAGCGCGTACGAGCAGTACTTC CASSPRRGRGSAYEQYF NA TRBJ2-7 many TRBV7-6
TGTGCCAGCAGTCCTGACAGGGCGCGCGAGCAGTACTTC CASSPDRAREQYF TRBD1 TRBJ2-7 NA TRBV7-9
TGCGCCAGCAGCTTCCGGGATGGAGAGACCCAGTACTTC CASSFRDGETQYF NA TRBJ2-5 NA TRBV5-1
TGCAGTGCTAAGGGACTAGCGGGCAACCAAGAGACCCAGTACTTC CSAKGLAGNQETQYF TRBD2 TRBJ2-5 NA TRBV20-1
TGCAGCGTTCGGAGGACTGAAGCTTTCTTT CSVRRTEAFF NA TRBJ1-1 few TRBV29-1
TGTGCCAGCAGCTTAGCGCCAGCATTGGCCCACGAGCAGTACTTC CASSLAPALAHEQYF NA TRBJ2-7 NA TRBV7-9
TGTGCCAGCTCACCACCATCAGAGTACTACGAGCAGTACTTC CASSPPSEYYEQYF NA TRBJ2-7 NA TRBV18
TGTGCCAGCAGTAGGACAATATGGGATAATTCACCCCTCCACTTT CASSRTIWDNSPLHF NA TRBJ1-6 once TRBV6-5
TGCGCCAGCAGCTTGGGCGTGGACCAGCCCCAGCATTTT CASSLGVDQPQHF NA TRBJ1-5 many TRBV5-1
TGCGCCAGCAGCTTGGTTGGGGGGCACACTGAAGCTTTCTTT CASSLVGGHTEAFF NA TRBJ1-1 many TRBV5-1
TGTGCCAGCAACCTCCGCACCTACGAGCAGTACTTC CASNLRTYEQYF NA TRBJ2-7 NA TRBV2
TGTGCCAGCAGCTTAAACAAGGGTATCGGGTCACCCCTCCACTTT CASSLNKGIGSPLHF NA TRBJ1-6 few TRBV3-1
TGTGCCATCAGTGAGGAGGGGATTGGGACCCAGTACTTC CAISEEGIGTQYF NA TRBJ2-5 NA TRBV2
TGTGCCAGCAGGCAGGAATGGGGTAACACTGAAGCTTTCTTT CASRQEWGNTEAFF NA TRBJ1-1 NA TRBV2
TGCGCCAGCAGTTTGAGTACCTCTGGGGCCAACGTCCTGACTTTC CASSLSTSGANVLTF NA TRBJ2-6 many TRBV5-1
TGCAGCGGGCGTGTATCCGACACCGGGGAGCTGTTTTTT CSGRVSDTGELFF NA TRBJ2-2 few TRBV29-1
TGCAGTGCCCGTGGAGCGAATATTGAAAAACTGTTTTTT CSARGANIEKLFF NA TRBJ1-4 many TRBV20-1